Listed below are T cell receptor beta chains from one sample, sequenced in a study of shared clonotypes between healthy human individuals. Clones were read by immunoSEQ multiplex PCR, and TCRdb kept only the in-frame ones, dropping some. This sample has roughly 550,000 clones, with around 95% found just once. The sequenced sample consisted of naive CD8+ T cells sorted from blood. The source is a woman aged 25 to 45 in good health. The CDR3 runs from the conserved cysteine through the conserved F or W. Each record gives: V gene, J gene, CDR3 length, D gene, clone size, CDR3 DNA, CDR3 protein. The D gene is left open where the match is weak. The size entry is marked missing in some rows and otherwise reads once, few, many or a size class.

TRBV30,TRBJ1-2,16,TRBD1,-,TGTGCCTGGAGCCCCCCCGGACAGGGTCGCAACTATGGCTACACCTTC,CAWSPPGQGRNYGYTF
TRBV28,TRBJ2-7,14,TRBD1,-,TGTGCCAGCAGTTGGGGGACAGTGGGGTACGAGCAGTACTTC,CASSWGTVGYEQYF
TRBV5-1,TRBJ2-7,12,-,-,TGCGCCAGCAGCTTGACAGGGTCCGAGCAGTACTTC,CASSLTGSEQYF
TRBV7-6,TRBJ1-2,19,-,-,TGTGCCAGCAGCTTAGCATATTCAGAGGGTACCCCCTCTTTGGATGGCTACACCTTC,CASSLAYSEGTPSLDGYTF
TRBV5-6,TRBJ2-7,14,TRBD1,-,TGTGCCAGCAGCCCGACAGGGGGTCGCGACGAGCAGTACTTC,CASSPTGGRDEQYF
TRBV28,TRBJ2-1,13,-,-,TGTGCCAGCAGTTTCCCATTAAACAATGAGCAGTTCTTC,CASSFPLNNEQFF
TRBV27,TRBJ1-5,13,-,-,TGTGCCAGCACTCCCGATATTAATCAGCCCCAGCATTTT,CASTPDINQPQHF
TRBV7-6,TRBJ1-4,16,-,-,TGTGCCAGCAGCTTAGCAGGGCCGTCAACTAATGAAAAACTGTTTTTT,CASSLAGPSTNEKLFF
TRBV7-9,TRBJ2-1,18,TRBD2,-,TGTGCCAGCAGCTTAGTCTTGCAGCGGGAGGGCTCCTACAATGAGCAGTTCTTC,CASSLVLQREGSYNEQFF
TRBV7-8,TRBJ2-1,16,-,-,TGTGCCAGCAGCTTAGGTCTAGCAGCCTACTACAATGAGCAGTTCTTC,CASSLGLAAYYNEQFF
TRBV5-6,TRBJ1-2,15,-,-,TGTGCCAGCGGTACCCAGGGAGGCGCGCTCTATGGCTACACCTTC,CASGTQGGALYGYTF
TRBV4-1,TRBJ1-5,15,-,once,TGCGCCAGCAGCCAAGAATACAGGCTCAATCAGCCCCAGCATTTT,CASSQEYRLNQPQHF
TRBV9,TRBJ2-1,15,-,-,TGTGCCAGCAGCGTCTCGGCTACTAGTTCTCATGAGCAGTTCTTC,CASSVSATSSHEQFF
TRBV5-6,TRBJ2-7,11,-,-,TGTGCCAGCAGCGGGGCGTACGAGCAGTACTTC,CASSGAYEQYF
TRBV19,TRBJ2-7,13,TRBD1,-,TGTGCCAGTAGTGGGACAGGGCACTACGAGCAGTACTTC,CASSGTGHYEQYF
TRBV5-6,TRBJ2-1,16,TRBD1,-,TGTGCCAGCAGCTTAATTGGGACAGGGTACTACAGTGAGCAGTTCTTC,CASSLIGTGYYSEQFF
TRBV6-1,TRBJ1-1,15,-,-,TGTGCCAGCAGTGAATGGGGGCCAGGGATCACTGAAGCTTTCTTT,CASSEWGPGITEAFF
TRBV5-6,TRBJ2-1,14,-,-,TGTGCCAGCAGCTCCGGACCGGGATTCAATGAGCAGTTCTTC,CASSSGPGFNEQFF
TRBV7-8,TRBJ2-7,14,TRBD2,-,TGTGCCAGCAGGCTAGGACTAGCGGGACACGAGCAGTACTTC,CASRLGLAGHEQYF
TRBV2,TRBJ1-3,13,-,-,TGTGCCAGCAGTGCCGGGTTCGGAAACACCATATATTTT,CASSAGFGNTIYF
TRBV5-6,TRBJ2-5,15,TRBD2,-,TGTGCCAGCAGCTGGGCTCTAGCGGGACAAGAGACCCAGTACTTC,CASSWALAGQETQYF
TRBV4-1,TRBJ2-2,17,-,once,TGCGCCAGCAGCCCCCTAGGGGGGTGGAGGAACACCGGGGAGCTGTTTTTT,CASSPLGGWRNTGELFF
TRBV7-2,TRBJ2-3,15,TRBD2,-,TGTGCCAGCAGCCCGACTAGCGGGAGGGCAGATACGCAGTATTTT,CASSPTSGRADTQYF
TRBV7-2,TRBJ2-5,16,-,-,TGTGCCAGCAGCTTTAAGTACGGGGCGGACGCGCAGACCCAGTACTTC,CASSFKYGADAQTQYF
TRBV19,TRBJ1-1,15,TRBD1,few,TGTGCCAGTAGTATTGGGACAGGGGCGAACACTGAAGCTTTCTTT,CASSIGTGANTEAFF
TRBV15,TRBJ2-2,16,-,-,TGTGCCACCAGCAGTGGACTGAATTCGAACACCGGGGAGCTGTTTTTT,CATSSGLNSNTGELFF
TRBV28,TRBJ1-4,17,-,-,TGTGCCAGCAGGCCCCCCTTTATGGGCCTAGATAATGAAAAACTGTTTTTT,CASRPPFMGLDNEKLFF
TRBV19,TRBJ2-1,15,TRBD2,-,TGTGCCAGTAGCTCGACTAGCGGGACCTACAATGAGCAGTTCTTC,CASSSTSGTYNEQFF
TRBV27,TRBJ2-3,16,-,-,TGTGCCAGCAGTTTACAGAGCGCTGACGTGACAGATACGCAGTATTTT,CASSLQSADVTDTQYF
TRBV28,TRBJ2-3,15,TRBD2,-,TGTGCCAGCAGTGGACTAGCGATAAGCACAGATACGCAGTATTTT,CASSGLAISTDTQYF
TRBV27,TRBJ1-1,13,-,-,TGTGCCAGCAGTTTATCCCGGGGGGCGCAAGCTTTCTTT,CASSLSRGAQAFF
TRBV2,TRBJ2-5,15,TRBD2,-,TGTGCCAGCAGCAAGGGAGGGATTGTCCAAGAGACCCAGTACTTC,CASSKGGIVQETQYF
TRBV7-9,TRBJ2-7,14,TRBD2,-,TGTGCCAGCAGCTTGGGAGGGCCGACCTACGAGCAGTACTTC,CASSLGGPTYEQYF
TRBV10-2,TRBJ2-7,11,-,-,TGCGCCAGCATTTGGGGAGTGGAGCAGTACTTC,CASIWGVEQYF
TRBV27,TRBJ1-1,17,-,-,TGTGCCAGCAGTTTACGCCTCCGGGGCTCGCTTAACACTGAAGCTTTCTTT,CASSLRLRGSLNTEAFF
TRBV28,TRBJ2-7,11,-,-,TGTGCCAGCAGTTCAAGATACGAGCAGTACTTC,CASSSRYEQYF
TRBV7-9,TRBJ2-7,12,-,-,TGTGCCAGCAGCACCCCTTCCTACGAGCAGTACTTC,CASSTPSYEQYF
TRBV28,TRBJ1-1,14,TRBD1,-,TGTGCCAGCAGGCACCGGACAGGGATTGCTGAAGCTTTCTTT,CASRHRTGIAEAFF
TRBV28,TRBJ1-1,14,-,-,TGTGCCAGCAGTTTATTTATAGCGGGCACTGAAGCTTTCTTT,CASSLFIAGTEAFF
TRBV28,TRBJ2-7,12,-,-,TGTGCCAGCATCAGCTCATCCTACGAGCAGTACTTC,CASISSSYEQYF
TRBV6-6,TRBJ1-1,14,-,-,TGTGCCAGCAGTTCCATGGGGGGGCGTAAGGGAGCTTTCTTT,CASSSMGGRKGAFF
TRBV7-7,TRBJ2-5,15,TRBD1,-,TGTGCCAGCAGCTCTAACGACAGGGGCGGGGAGACCCAGTACTTC,CASSSNDRGGETQYF
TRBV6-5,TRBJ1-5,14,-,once,TGTGCCAGCAGCCCGGTATATAGCAATCAGCCCCAGCATTTT,CASSPVYSNQPQHF
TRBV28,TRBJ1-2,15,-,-,TGTGCCAGCAGTTTTGCGTGGACACCTGAGGATGGCTACACCTTC,CASSFAWTPEDGYTF
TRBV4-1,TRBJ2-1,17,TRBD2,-,TGCGCCAGCAGCCAAGATCTCATTATGATGCTAGCGGGGCCGCAGTTCTTC,CASSQDLIMMLAGPQFF
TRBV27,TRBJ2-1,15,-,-,TGTGCCAGCAGTTATGGGCCCGTACCGCGCCATGAGCAGTTCTTC,CASSYGPVPRHEQFF
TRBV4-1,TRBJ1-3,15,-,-,TGCGCCAGCAGCCAAGAGAGGGGGGCTGGAAACACCATATATTTT,CASSQERGAGNTIYF
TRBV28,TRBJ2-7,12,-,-,TGTGCCAGCAGCCTGGGAAGCTACGAGCAGTACTTC,CASSLGSYEQYF
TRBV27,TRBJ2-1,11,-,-,TGTGCCAGCACGGACGCGGGTGAGCAGTTCTTC,CASTDAGEQFF
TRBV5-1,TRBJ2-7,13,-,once,TGCGCCAGCAGCTTGAGAACAGACTACGAGCAGTACTTC,CASSLRTDYEQYF
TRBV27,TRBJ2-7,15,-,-,TGTGCCAGCAGTGGCCCGTATGGGTCCGGCTACGAGCAGTACTTC,CASSGPYGSGYEQYF
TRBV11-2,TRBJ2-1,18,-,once,TGTGCCAGCAGCTTAGATCAGATCGGATGGGATTCCTACAATGAGCAGTTCTTC,CASSLDQIGWDSYNEQFF
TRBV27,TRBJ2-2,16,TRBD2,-,TGTGCCAGCAGTTCGGGTAGCGGGACCCCGGCCGGGGAGCTGTTTTTT,CASSSGSGTPAGELFF
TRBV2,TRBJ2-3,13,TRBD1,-,TGTGCCAGCAGCGACAGGGTGACAGATACGCAGTATTTT,CASSDRVTDTQYF
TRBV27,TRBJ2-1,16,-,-,TGTGCCAGCAGTTTGTTGGTTCAGTCGGGGGTTCATGAGCAGTTCTTC,CASSLLVQSGVHEQFF